This is a list of T cell receptor beta chains from one sample in a study of blood T cell repertoires in COVID-19. Here immunoSEQ multiplex PCR was the method, and the copy in TCRdb shows in-frame clones only, minus some. The table includes 95,000 to 150,000 clones, around 76% detected once. Material for sequencing was peripheral blood. These receptors all stem from a man between 60 and 70 years old with acute or convalescent COVID-19. The conserved cysteine and the conserved F or W are not part of the CDR3 here. Expanded clones get a size class; other rows say once, few or many, or leave the size out.

clone size	J gene	V gene	CDR3 protein
-	TRBJ2-3	TRBV11-3	ASSPYPRGTDTQY
-	TRBJ2-3	TRBV19	ASSDTGTDTQY
-	TRBJ1-6	TRBV6-5	ASSLQLNSPLH
-	TRBJ1-2	TRBV12-5	ASAIAGGMGGYT
-	TRBJ2-1	TRBV11-1	ASSLTSGRNEQF
-	TRBJ2-7	TRBV7-9	ASSFPGNEQY
-	TRBJ2-7	TRBV5-1	ASSPTGHGSYEQY
few	TRBJ2-3	TRBV5-4	ASKRGRDTQY
-	TRBJ2-3	TRBV30	AWSSQGLAGDTQY
-	TRBJ1-4	TRBV6-6	ASRASGANEKLF
-	TRBJ2-7	TRBV7-6	ASSLRGQGAYEQY
-	TRBJ2-7	TRBV2	ASRGLGGVKQY
-	TRBJ1-3	TRBV9	ASSPRALSSGNTIY
once	TRBJ2-1	TRBV4-1	ASSQTRTSGDFFYNEQF
-	TRBJ1-1	TRBV6-5	ASSRQPEAF
once	TRBJ1-6	TRBV15	ATSIRDSNSPLH
-	TRBJ1-1	TRBV4-2	ASSPSAGLEAF
few	TRBJ2-1	TRBV27	ASKVRDTYNEQF
-	TRBJ2-3	TRBV19	ATQRGGLHTQY
-	TRBJ1-2	TRBV10-3	AISDGNYGYT
once	TRBJ2-5	TRBV5-4	ASSLVLGGKETQY
-	TRBJ2-2	TRBV6-6	ASSYGSTGTGELF
-	TRBJ1-5	TRBV7-9	ASSRGTGNEPQH
-	TRBJ2-7	TRBV5-1	ASSLPQGTGYYEQY
-	TRBJ1-1	TRBV7-9	ASSLKEGPEAF
-	TRBJ1-2	TRBV19	ASRLQGLSGYT
once	TRBJ2-5	TRBV10-2	ASSERETQY
-	TRBJ1-2	TRBV19	ASSLVGTGYGYT
-	TRBJ1-4	TRBV5-1	ASSWTGTDEKLF
once	TRBJ2-1	TRBV12-3/TRBV12-4	ASRRGNEQF
-	TRBJ2-7	TRBV6-1	ASSEVTEAYEQY
-	TRBJ1-5	TRBV5-1	ASSPQGLDNQPQH
-	TRBJ1-1	TRBV27	ASSFTRDTEAF
-	TRBJ1-1	TRBV5-1	ASSWDNLNTEAF
-	TRBJ1-6	TRBV27	ASGNSQGNNSPLH
-	TRBJ1-2	TRBV3-1/TRBV3-2	ASSQTQGTYGYT
-	TRBJ1-1	TRBV3-1/TRBV3-2	ASRLGGQANTEAF
-	TRBJ1-1	TRBV7-3	ASSVNSGLGTEAF
few	TRBJ1-4	TRBV18	ASSPRRGNEKLF
-	TRBJ2-4	TRBV14	ASSRRDSQQENIQY
-	TRBJ2-5	TRBV4-1	ASSQGPGLAGEGKETQY
-	TRBJ2-7	TRBV10-3	AISDADRTASYEQY
-	TRBJ1-2	TRBV7-2	ASSPRQGYNYGYT
medium-sized	TRBJ2-7	TRBV2	ASRAGTSGHSYEQY
-	TRBJ2-7	TRBV5-1	ASSSSLQGTEQY
-	TRBJ1-1	TRBV4-2	ASSQDFGTGSTEAF
-	TRBJ1-1	TRBV7-2	ASSFQGSGNTEAF
-	TRBJ2-5	TRBV11-3	ASSLVGWLAGASTLETQY